One and the same sample provided the 8 T cell receptor beta chains below, sequenced in a study of blood T cell repertoires in COVID-19. Profiling relied on immunoSEQ multiplex PCR, and the TCRdb table lists in-frame clones only, not all of them. The sample consists of over 300,000 clones, around four fifths of them appearing once. Sequencing input: peripheral blood. Receptors originate from a woman aged 50 to 60 with acute or convalescent COVID-19.

Remarks on this clone: Sequence at one end of the junction differs from germline and may be a read error. V gene TRBV12-3 or TRBV12-4 combines with J gene TRBJ2-7, with TRBD1 matching over 7 bases. This CDR3 contains 11 residues. CDR3 protein: CASSFGDSCSF. The CDR3 nucleotides are TGTGCCAGCAGTTTTGGGGACAGTTGTAGCTTC.

The chain uses TRBV5-4 and TRBJ2-3; D uncertain. This CDR3 contains 13 residues. Germline CDR1 SGHNT, CDR2 YYREEE (reference sequence). Trimming cost V 4 bases and J 5 bases, with 11 bases left between them. The CDR3 bases are TGTGCCAGCAGCCCCCGTGCGGTAGATACGCAGTATTTT. It translates to CASSPRAVDTQYF. The whole variable domain, remainder taken from reference TRBV5-4 and TRBJ2-3, is ETGVTQSPTHLIKTRGQQVTLRCSSQSGHNTVSWYQQALGQGPQFIFQYYREEENGRGNFPPRFSGLQFPNYSSELNVNALELDDSALYLCASSPRAVDTQYFGPGTRLTVL.

The rearrangement uses TRBV5-6 and TRBJ1-6; D remains unclear. Germline CDR1 SGHDT, CDR2 YYEEEE. The V end lost 3 bases, the J end lost 8 bases, and 12 bases lay between the germline ends. The CDR3 covers 14 residues. The DNA of the CDR3 is TGTGCCAGCAGCTCGCTGAGGGCCTATTCACCCCTCCACTTT. Translating it yields CASSSLRAYSPLHF.

This chain links TRBV7-9 with TRBJ1-2; D uncertain. From germline, CDR1 is SEHNR and CDR2 FQNEAQ (reference sequence). This CDR3 has 14 residues. V lost 5 bases and J 2 bases, leaving 12 bases between the germline ends. CDR3 in DNA: TGTGCCAGCAGCCTCTCGGAGGCCAACTATGGCTACACCTTC. This translates into CASSLSEANYGYTF. The complete variable domain, with remaining parts taken from reference TRBV7-9 and TRBJ1-2, reads DTGVSQNPRHKITKRGQNVTFRCDPISEHNRLYWYRQTLGQGPEFLTYFQNEAQLEKSRLLSDRFSAERPKGSFSTLEIQRTEQGDSAMYLCASSLSEANYGYTFGSGTRLTVV.

The J gene is TRBJ1-2, the V gene TRBV6-6; a possible D gene is TRBD1 (5 bases). CDR1 is MNHNY and CDR2 is SVGAGI in the germline V gene (reference sequence). V shed 6 bases and J shed 4 bases, with 15 bases lying between them. The CDR3 contains 14 residues. The CDR3, as DNA: TGTGCCAGCAGGACCATCGGACACCTCTATGGCTACACCTTC. Translated, it gives CASRTIGHLYGYTF.

The rearrangement uses TRBV7-7 and TRBJ2-5; 15 positions match TRBD2. This CDR3 region has 17 residues. The V gene end was trimmed by 6 bases and the J gene end by 4 bases; junction bases not matched to a gene: 9. Per the germline V gene, CDR1 is SSHAT and CDR2 is FNYEAQ (reference sequence). The CDR3 sequence is CASSRTSGGAGGETQYF. In DNA, the CDR3 is TGTGCCAGCAGTCGGACTAGCGGGGGGGCCGGCGGAGAGACCCAGTACTTC.

The chain couples TRBV28 to TRBJ2-1; D may be TRBD2 (5 bases). Trimming pared 6 bases from V and 1 base from J, leaving 13 bases between. The CDR3 consists of 15 residues. Germline CDR1 MDHEN, CDR2 SYDVKM. CDR3 sequence (DNA): TGTGCCAGCAGCGAGGGAGAGATATCCTACAATGAGCAGTTCTTC. Protein product: CASSEGEISYNEQFF.

J is TRBJ1-5 and V is TRBV2; D remains ambiguous. The V end lost 2 bases, the J end lost 6 bases, and 8 bases lay between the germline ends. The CDR3 covers 13 residues. The germline V gene encodes CDR1 SNHLY and CDR2 FYNNEI. The CDR3 protein is CASSENYGQPQHF. CDR3 in DNA: TGTGCCAGCAGTGAAAATTACGGTCAGCCCCAGCATTTT.